This T cell receptor beta chain was sequenced during a study of T cells in Graves' hyperthyroidism and ophthalmopathy. Study-wide points: Blood also showed most of the thyroid clonotypes that were expanded above 0.001.

This clonotype was counted ten times or more. Its target is not known. Regions amplified from RNA transcripts were the TCR beta CDR3 regions. Initially, a first-round RT-PCR of the TCR CDR3 employed the HTBI primer set. Using its own MiXCR run on the multiplex PCR reads, TCRdb lists one record per CDR3 protein. The table lists about 640,000 distinct CDR3 sequences, less than 25% of them singletons. CDR1 and CDR2 from the germline V gene are MDHEN and SYDVKM. The CDR3 covers 16 residues. V lost 5 bases, J lost 5 bases, and 19 bases lay in between. Patients affected by ophthalmopathy presented a Clinical Activity Score of at least 3, a NOSPECS grade of at least 4, and disease duration below 3 months. Exclusion of patients followed from uncontrolled infection, other autoimmune disease, pregnancy or lactation. Thyroid ultrasound and orbital computed tomography, with clinical symptoms and serum thyroxine and TRAb, informed diagnoses.

The TCR comes from a man aged 30 to 39 with Graves' ophthalmopathy. The chain recombines TRBV28 with TRBJ2-1; D tentatively reads TRBD1 or TRBD2 (6 bases each). Sequenced input: blood. The CDR3 here is CASSTWVGGADNEQFF. The CDR3 DNA follows: TGTGCCAGCAGTACCTGGGTGGGGGGCGCCGACAATGAGCAGTTCTTC.